Following are 11 T cell receptor beta chains from one sample sequenced in a study of chemoradiotherapy in HPV16-positive cancers. The repertoire was sequenced with immunoSEQ multiplex PCR; TCRdb's copy has only in-frame clones and lacks some. This sample has tens of thousands of clones, with more than 70% found just once. The sample in question was blood, obtained from a patient who underwent chemoradiotherapy. Source of these receptors: a human donor with HPV-associated anogenital cancer.

The rearrangement links TRBV28 to TRBJ2-3; perhaps TRBD2 as D (5 bases). Germline CDR1 and CDR2: MDHEN and SYDVKM. With 7 bases removed from V and 1 base from J, the gap between germline ends came to 21 bases. This CDR3 region has 17 residues. The CDR3 region has the DNA TGTGCCAGCACCGGACTCCTCTGGACCAAAGGCACAGATACGCAGTATTTT. This encodes CASTGLLWTKGTDTQYF.

The chain carries TRBV7-2 and TRBJ2-5, with a weak D call TRBD2 (6 bases). CDR1 and CDR2 from the germline V gene are SGHTA and FQGNSA. The ends were cut back, 0 bases at V and 9 bases at J, with 11 bases in the middle. The CDR3 totals 13 residues. CDR3 DNA sequence: TGTGCCAGCAGCTTAGCGGGGGGAGTCGCCCAGTACTTC. Translating gives CASSLAGGVAQYF.

V is TRBV6-1 and J is TRBJ2-5, with 9 bases that match TRBD1. CDR3 size: 15 residues. Germline V gene lookup returns CDR1 MNHNS and CDR2 SASEGT. Trimming took 4 bases from V and 4 from J; bases not matched to a gene: 7. CDR3 nucleotides: TGTGCCAGCAGTGCCAACAGGGGGCGTCGAGAGACCCAGTACTTC. Translating gives CASSANRGRRETQYF.

The chain combines TRBV4-1 with TRBJ2-7; D may be TRBD1 (5 bases). This CDR3 region has 16 residues. Trimming removed 0 bases at V and 0 bases at J, with 12 bases between. Germline V CDR1 and CDR2: MGHRA, YSYEKL. For the CDR3, the DNA is TGCGCCAGCAGCCAAGATCGGGCAGGGATCTCCTACGAGCAGTACTTC. Its protein product is CASSQDRAGISYEQYF.

V is TRBV19 and J is TRBJ2-3; 7 positions agree with TRBD2. The CDR3 sequence is 16 residues long. Trimming took 6 bases from V and 4 from J; bases not matched to a gene: 13. CDR1 and CDR2 (germline): LNHDA, SQIVND (reference sequence). The CDR3 loop reads CASSKGTAGVADTQYF. The CDR3 DNA reads TGTGCCAGTAGCAAAGGGACCGCGGGAGTGGCAGATACGCAGTATTTT.

The J gene is TRBJ2-5, the V gene TRBV7-2; possibly TRBD1 for D (6 bases). V gave up 1 base and J gave up 5 bases, with 17 bases separating them. The CDR3 has 16 amino acids. The V gene's germline CDR1 is SGHTA and CDR2 FQGNSA. The CDR3 nucleotides are TGTGCCAGCAGCTTAGGATACAGGGCACTGGGGGAGACCCAGTACTTC. Translation: CASSLGYRALGETQYF.

The chain recombines TRBV18 with TRBJ2-2, with D perhaps matching TRBD1 (5 bases). CDR1 is KGHSH, CDR2 LQKENI, per germline. The CDR3 covers 16 residues. V was cut by 3 bases and J by 0 bases, with 11 bases left in between. The CDR3 loop is CASSPARTTNTGELFF. In nucleotides, the CDR3 is TGTGCCAGCTCACCCGCTAGGACAACGAACACCGGGGAGCTGTTTTTT.

The rearrangement links TRBV11-3 to TRBJ1-5; D is undetermined. With 1 base removed from V and 3 bases from J, the gap between germline ends came to 4 bases. The CDR3 extends over 13 amino acids. Germline V gene lookup returns CDR1 SGHNT and CDR2 YENEEA. The CDR3 nucleotides are TGTGCCAGCAGCTTAGCGTACAATCAGCCCCAGCATTTT. Protein: CASSLAYNQPQHF.

The gene calls are TRBV25-1 and TRBJ2-2, with 7 nucleotides matching TRBD1. CDR1 and CDR2 (germline): MGHDK, SYGVNS. The CDR3 is made up of 13 amino acids. The trim removed 5 bases at V and 5 bases at J, leaving 2 bases unmatched. This CDR3 reads CASSRQGTGELFF. The CDR3 DNA is TGTGCCAGCAGTCGACAGGGAACCGGGGAGCTGTTTTTT.

V gene TRBV7-2 combines with J gene TRBJ1-5, with a tentative D call TRBD1 (6 bases). Trimming stripped 3 bases from V and 2 bases from J, with 11 bases between. The CDR3 covers 15 residues. Germline V CDR1 and CDR2: SGHTA, FQGNSA. The CDR3 DNA reads as TGTGCCAGCAGCTTTTCAGGGGTCGGCAATCAGCCCCAGCATTTT. Its translation: CASSFSGVGNQPQHF.

V gene TRBV5-4 combines with J gene TRBJ2-7, with 9 bases aligning to TRBD2. There are 13 residues in the CDR3. The germline V gene has CDR1 SGHNT and CDR2 YYREEE (reference sequence). Trimming cost V 3 bases and J 6 bases; bases outside gene matches: 4. The CDR3: CASSSGLAREQYF. The CDR3 region has the DNA TGTGCCAGCAGCTCAGGACTAGCGCGCGAGCAGTACTTC.